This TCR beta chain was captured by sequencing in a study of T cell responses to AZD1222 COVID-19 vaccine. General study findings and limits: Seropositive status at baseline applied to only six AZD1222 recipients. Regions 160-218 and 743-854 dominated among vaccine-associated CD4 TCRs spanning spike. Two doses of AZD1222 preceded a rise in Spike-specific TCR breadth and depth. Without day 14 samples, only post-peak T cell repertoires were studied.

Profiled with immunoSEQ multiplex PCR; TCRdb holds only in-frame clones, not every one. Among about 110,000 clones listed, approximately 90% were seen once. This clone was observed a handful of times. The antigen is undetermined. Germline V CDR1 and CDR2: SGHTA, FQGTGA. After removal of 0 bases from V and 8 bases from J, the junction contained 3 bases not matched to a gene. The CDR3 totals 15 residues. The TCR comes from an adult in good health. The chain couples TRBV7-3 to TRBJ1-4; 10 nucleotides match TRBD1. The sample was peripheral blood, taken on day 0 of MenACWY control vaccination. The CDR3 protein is CASSLTGTGAEKLFF. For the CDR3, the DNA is TGTGCCAGCAGCTTAACGGGGACAGGGGCGGAAAAACTGTTTTTT. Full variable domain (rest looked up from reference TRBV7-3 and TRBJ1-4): GAGVSQTPSNKVTEKGKYVELRCDPISGHTALYWYRQSLGQGPEFLIYFQGTGAADDSGLPNDRFFAVRPEGSVSTLKIQRTERGDSAVYLCASSLTGTGAEKLFFGSGTQLSVL.